This TCR beta chain was retrieved from a study of blood T cell repertoires in COVID-19. At the level of the study: Italy, Spain and the United States were the sources of the convalescent and acute COVID-19 samples.

This table comes from immunoSEQ multiplex PCR, and its TCRdb copy is limited to in-frame clones, with some not included. This table holds around 97,000 clones, 82% found once. The CDR3 has 15 residues. The ends lost 0 bases at V and 5 bases at J; junction bases unmatched: 5. Germline assignment: CDR1 SGHRS and CDR2 YFSETQ. Material: peripheral blood. The rearrangement links TRBV5-1 to TRBJ2-3; 8 nucleotides align to TRBD2. The receptor was derived from a man in his 70s with acute or convalescent COVID-19. The CDR3 protein is CASSLAGGGRDTQYF. As DNA, the CDR3 is TGCGCCAGCAGCTTGGCGGGCGGGGGGAGAGATACGCAGTATTTT. The variable domain in full, completed from reference TRBV5-1 and TRBJ2-3, reads KAGVTQTPRYLIKTRGQQVTLSCSPISGHRSVSWYQQTPGQGLQFLFEYFSETQRNKGNFPGRFSGRQFSNSRSEMNVSTLELGDSALYLCASSLAGGGRDTQYFGPGTRLTVL.